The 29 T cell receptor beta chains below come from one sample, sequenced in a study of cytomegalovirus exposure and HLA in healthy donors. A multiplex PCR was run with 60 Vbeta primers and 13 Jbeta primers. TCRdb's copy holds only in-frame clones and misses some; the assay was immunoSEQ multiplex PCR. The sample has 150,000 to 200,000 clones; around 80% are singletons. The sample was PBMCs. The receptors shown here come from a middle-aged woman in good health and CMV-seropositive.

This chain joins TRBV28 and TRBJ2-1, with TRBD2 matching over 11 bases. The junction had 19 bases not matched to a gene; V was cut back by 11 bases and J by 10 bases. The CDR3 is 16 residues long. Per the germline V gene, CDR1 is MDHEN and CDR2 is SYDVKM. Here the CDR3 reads CAVTSIAGGLGREQFF. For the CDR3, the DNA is TGTGCCGTCACCTCGATAGCGGGAGGGCTCGGGCGGGAGCAGTTCTTC. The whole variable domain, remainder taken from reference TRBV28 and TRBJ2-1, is DVKVTQSSRYLVKRTGEKVFLECVQDMDHENMFWYRQDPGLGLRLIYFSYDVKMKEKGDIPEGYSVSREKKERFSLILESASTNQTSMYLCAVTSIAGGLGREQFFGPGTRLTVL.

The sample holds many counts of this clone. Written as DNA, the CDR3 is TGTGCCAGCAGCGCAAAGGACCCACAGGGGGGATCCACAGATACGCAGTATTTT. Its translation: CASSAKDPQGGSTDTQYF. The V call is TRBV7-9, the J call TRBJ2-3; 8 positions match TRBD1. Germline CDR1 reads SEHNR; CDR2 reads FQNEAQ (reference sequence). V dropped 5 bases and J dropped 2; count of bases not matched to a gene: 15. The CDR3 is made up of 18 amino acids.

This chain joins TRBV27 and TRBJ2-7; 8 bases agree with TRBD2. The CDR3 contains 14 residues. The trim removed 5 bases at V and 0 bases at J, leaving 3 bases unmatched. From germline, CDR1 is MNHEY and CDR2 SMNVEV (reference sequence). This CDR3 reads CASSQRESSYEQYF. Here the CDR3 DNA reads TGTGCCAGCAGTCAGCGGGAGTCCTCCTACGAGCAGTACTTC.

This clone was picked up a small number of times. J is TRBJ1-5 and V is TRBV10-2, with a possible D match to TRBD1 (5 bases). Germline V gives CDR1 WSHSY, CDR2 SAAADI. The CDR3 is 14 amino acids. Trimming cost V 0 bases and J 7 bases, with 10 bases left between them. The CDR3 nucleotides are TGCGCCAGCAGTGAGTCCGGGGCGGGACAGCCCCAGCATTTT. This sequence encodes CASSESGAGQPQHF.

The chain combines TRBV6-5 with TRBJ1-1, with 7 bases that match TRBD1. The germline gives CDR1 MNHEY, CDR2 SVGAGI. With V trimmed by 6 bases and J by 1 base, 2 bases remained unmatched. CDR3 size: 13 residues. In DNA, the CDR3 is TGTGCCAGCAGCCCAGGGGGGAACACTGAAGCTTTCTTT. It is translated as CASSPGGNTEAFF.

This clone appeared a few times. Here the CDR3 reads CSAPFPTQYF. The CDR3 DNA sequence: TGCAGTGCTCCCTTCCCCACCCAGTACTTC. The chain combines TRBV20-1 with TRBJ2-5, with unresolved D. Trimming pared 5 bases from V and 8 bases from J, leaving 9 bases between. Germline lookup yields CDR1 DFQATT and CDR2 SNEGSKA (reference sequence). The CDR3 is made up of 10 amino acids.

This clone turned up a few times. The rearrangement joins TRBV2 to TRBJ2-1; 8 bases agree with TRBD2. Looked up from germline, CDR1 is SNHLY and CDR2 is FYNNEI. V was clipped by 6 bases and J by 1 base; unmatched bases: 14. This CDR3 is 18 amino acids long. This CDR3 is CASRGGAGVTLSYNEQFF. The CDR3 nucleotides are TGTGCCAGCAGGGGGGGAGCGGGAGTTACTCTTTCCTACAATGAGCAGTTCTTC.

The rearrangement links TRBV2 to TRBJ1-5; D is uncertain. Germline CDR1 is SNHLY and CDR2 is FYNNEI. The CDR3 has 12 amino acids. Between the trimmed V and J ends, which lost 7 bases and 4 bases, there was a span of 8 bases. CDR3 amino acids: CASKLPNQPQHF. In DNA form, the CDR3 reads TGTGCCAGCAAACTCCCTAATCAGCCCCAGCATTTT.

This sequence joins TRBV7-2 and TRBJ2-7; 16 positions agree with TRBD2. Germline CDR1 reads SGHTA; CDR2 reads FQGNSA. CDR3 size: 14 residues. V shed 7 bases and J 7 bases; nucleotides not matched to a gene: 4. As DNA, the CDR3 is TGTGCCAGCACCCAGGGACTAGCGGGAGGGGAGCAGTACTTC. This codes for CASTQGLAGGEQYF.

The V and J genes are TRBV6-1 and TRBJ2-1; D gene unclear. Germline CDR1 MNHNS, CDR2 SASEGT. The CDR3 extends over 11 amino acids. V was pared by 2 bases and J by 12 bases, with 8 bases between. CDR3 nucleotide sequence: TGTGCCAGCAGTGAACTCAGAGGGCAGTTCTTC. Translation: CASSELRGQFF.

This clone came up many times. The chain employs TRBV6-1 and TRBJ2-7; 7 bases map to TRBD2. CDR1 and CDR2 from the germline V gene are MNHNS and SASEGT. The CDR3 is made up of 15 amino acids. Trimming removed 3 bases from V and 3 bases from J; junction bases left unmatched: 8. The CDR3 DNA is TGTGCCAGCAGTGACGCCGGGACTACGATCTACGAGCAGTACTTC. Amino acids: CASSDAGTTIYEQYF.

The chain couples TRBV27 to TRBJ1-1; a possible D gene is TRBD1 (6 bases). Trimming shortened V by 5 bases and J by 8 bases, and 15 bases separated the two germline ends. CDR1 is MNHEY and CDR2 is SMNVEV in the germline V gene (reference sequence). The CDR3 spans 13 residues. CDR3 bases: TGTGCCAGCAGTCCGCTCGCCACAGGGGAAGCTTTCTTT. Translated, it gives CASSPLATGEAFF.

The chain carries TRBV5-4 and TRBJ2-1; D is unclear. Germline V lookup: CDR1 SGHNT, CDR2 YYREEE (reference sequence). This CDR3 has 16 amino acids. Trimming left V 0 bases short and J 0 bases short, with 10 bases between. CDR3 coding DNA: TGTGCCAGCAGCTTGGAACTGTCGGGCTCCTACAATGAGCAGTTCTTC. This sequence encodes CASSLELSGSYNEQFF.

CDR3 DNA: TGTGCCAGCAGCTTAGCGGGCGCCCGCACAGATACGCAGTATTTT. Amino acid sequence: CASSLAGARTDTQYF. The rearrangement uses TRBV7-9 and TRBJ2-3, with D uncertain. CDR3 length: 15 residues. Germline CDR1 and CDR2: SEHNR and FQNEAQ (reference sequence). V gave up 0 bases and J gave up 1 base, with 8 bases separating them.

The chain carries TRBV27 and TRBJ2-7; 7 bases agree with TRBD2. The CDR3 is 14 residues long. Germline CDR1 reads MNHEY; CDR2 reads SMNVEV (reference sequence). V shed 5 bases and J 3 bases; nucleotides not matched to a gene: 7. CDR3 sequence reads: CASSTSVLNYEQYF. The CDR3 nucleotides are TGTGCCAGCAGTACTAGCGTCCTTAACTACGAGCAGTACTTC.

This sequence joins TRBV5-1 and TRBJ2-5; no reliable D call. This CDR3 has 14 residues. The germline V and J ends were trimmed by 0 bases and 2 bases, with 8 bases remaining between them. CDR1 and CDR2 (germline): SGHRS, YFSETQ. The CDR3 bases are TGCGCCAGCAGCTTGGGGCAGATACAAGAGACCCAGTACTTC. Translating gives CASSLGQIQETQYF.

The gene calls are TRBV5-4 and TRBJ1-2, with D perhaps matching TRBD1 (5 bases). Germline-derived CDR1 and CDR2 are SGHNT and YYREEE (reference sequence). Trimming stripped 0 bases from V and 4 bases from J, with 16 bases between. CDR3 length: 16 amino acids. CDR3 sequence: CASSLASRGRTYGYTF. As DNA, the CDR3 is TGTGCCAGCAGCTTGGCCTCCCGGGGGAGAACCTATGGCTACACCTTC.

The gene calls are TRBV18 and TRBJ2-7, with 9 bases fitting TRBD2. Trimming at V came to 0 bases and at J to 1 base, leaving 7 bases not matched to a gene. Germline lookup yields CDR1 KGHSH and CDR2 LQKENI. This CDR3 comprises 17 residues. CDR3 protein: CASSPPAGTSYSYEQYF. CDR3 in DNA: TGTGCCAGCTCACCACCGGCCGGGACTAGCTATTCCTACGAGCAGTACTTC. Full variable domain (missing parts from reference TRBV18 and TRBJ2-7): NAGVMQNPRHLVRRRGQEARLRCSPMKGHSHVYWYRQLPEEGLKFMVYLQKENIIDESGMPKERFSAEFPKEGPSILRIQQVVRGDSAAYFCASSPPAGTSYSYEQYFGPGTRLTVT.

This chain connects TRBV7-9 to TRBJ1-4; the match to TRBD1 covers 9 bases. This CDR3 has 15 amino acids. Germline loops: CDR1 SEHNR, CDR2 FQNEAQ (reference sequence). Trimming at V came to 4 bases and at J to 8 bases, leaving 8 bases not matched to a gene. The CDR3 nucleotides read TGTGCCAGCAGCTCGCCAACAGGGGGCGGGGAAAAACTGTTTTTT. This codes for CASSSPTGGGEKLFF.

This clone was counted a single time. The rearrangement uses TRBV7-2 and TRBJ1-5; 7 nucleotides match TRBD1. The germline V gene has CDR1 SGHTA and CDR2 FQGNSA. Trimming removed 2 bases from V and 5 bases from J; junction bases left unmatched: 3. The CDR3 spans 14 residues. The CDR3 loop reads CASSLTQGDQPQHF. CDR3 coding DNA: TGTGCCAGCAGCTTAACCCAGGGGGATCAGCCCCAGCATTTT.

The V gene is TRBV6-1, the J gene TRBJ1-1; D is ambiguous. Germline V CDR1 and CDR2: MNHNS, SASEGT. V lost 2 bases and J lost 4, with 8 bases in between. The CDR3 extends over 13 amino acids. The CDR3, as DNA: TGTGCCAGCAGTGAAAGCGTCGGCACTGAAGCTTTCTTT. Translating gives CASSESVGTEAFF.

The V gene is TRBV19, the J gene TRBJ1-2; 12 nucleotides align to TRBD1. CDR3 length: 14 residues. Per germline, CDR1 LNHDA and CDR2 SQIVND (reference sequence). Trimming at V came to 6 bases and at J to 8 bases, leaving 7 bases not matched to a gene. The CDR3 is CASRTGDRGRGYTF. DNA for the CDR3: TGTGCCAGTAGGACGGGGGACAGGGGGCGAGGCTACACCTTC.

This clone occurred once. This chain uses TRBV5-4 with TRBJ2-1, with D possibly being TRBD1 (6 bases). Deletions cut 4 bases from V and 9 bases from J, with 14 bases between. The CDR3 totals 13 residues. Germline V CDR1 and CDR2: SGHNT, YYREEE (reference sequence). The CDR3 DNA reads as TGTGCCAGCAGCGAGGACAGCTGGAGTGAGCAGTTCTTC. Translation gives CASSEDSWSEQFF.

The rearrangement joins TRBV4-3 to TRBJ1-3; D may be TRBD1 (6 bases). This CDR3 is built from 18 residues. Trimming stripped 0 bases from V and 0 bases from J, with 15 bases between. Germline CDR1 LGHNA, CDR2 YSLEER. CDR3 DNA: TGCGCCAGCAGCCAAGACCACACAGGGCCGAGCTCTGGAAACACCATATATTTT. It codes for CASSQDHTGPSSGNTIYF.

Written as DNA, the CDR3 is TGTGCCAGCTCACCGTTTGGGACAGGGTCATCCTACGAGCAGTACTTC. This translates into CASSPFGTGSSYEQYF. This chain joins TRBV18 and TRBJ2-7, with TRBD1 matching 9 bases. Germline trimming cut 3 bases from V and 1 base from J; bases unmatched to any gene: 7. CDR3 length equals 16 residues. Germline lookup yields CDR1 KGHSH and CDR2 LQKENI.

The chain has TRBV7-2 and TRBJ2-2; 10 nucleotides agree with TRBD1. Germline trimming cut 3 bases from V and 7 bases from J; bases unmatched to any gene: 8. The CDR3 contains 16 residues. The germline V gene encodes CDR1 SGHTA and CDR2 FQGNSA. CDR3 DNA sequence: TGTGCCAGCAGCTTGCTCGGGACAGGGGTTCTCGGGGAGCTGTTTTTT. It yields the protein CASSLLGTGVLGELFF.

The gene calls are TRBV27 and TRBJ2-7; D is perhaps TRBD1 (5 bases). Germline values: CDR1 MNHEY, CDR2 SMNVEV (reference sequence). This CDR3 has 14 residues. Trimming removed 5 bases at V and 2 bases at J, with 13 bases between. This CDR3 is CASSPWGRTYEQYF. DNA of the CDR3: TGTGCCAGCAGTCCCTGGGGCAGGACCTACGAGCAGTACTTC.

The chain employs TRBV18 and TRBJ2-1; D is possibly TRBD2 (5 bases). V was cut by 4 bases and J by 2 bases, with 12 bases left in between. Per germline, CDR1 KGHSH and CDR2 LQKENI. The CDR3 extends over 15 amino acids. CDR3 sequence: CASSRIALTYNEQFF. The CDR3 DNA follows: TGTGCCAGCTCACGGATAGCGCTTACCTACAATGAGCAGTTCTTC.

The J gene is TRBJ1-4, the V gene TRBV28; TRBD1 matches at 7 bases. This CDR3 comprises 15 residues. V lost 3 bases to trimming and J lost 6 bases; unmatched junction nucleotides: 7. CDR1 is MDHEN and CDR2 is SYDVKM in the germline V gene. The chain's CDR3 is CASSLGGTGDEKLFF. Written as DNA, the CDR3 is TGTGCCAGCAGTTTGGGTGGCACAGGGGATGAAAAACTGTTTTTT.